This is a list of T cell receptor beta chains from one sample in a study of OX40 agonist ivuxolimab in advanced cancers. Clones were sequenced by immunoSEQ multiplex PCR, and TCRdb holds only the in-frame ones, with some missing. The table records roughly 70,000 clones, roughly 85% of them present only once. This sample comprised CD4+ or CD8+ T cells sorted from blood, obtained in a trial of the OX40 agonist ivuxolimab. The receptors here all came from an adult with an advanced solid tumor such as melanoma, head and neck, liver or kidney cancer. The CDR3 runs from the conserved cysteine through the conserved F or W. Fields, in order: J gene, V gene, clone size, D gene, CDR3 DNA, CDR3 protein. D genes are given only for firm matches. Some rows have no size entry. The others give once, few or many, or a class for an expanded clone.

J gene: TRBJ2-2
V gene: TRBV7-3
clone size: NA
D gene: TRBD1
CDR3 DNA: TGTGCCAGCAGCCTAGGACAGGCCTCTACCGGGGAGCTGTTTTTT
CDR3 protein: CASSLGQASTGELFF

J gene: TRBJ2-1
V gene: TRBV27
clone size: few
D gene: NA
CDR3 DNA: TGTGCCAGCAGTTCTTACAAAGGCGGGTCCTACAATGAGCAGTTCTTC
CDR3 protein: CASSSYKGGSYNEQFF

J gene: TRBJ1-1
V gene: TRBV11-3
clone size: NA
D gene: NA
CDR3 DNA: TGTGCCAGCAGCTTAGGGAGGGTGAACACTGAAGCTTTCTTT
CDR3 protein: CASSLGRVNTEAFF

J gene: TRBJ2-1
V gene: TRBV29-1
clone size: NA
D gene: TRBD2
CDR3 DNA: TGCAGCGCCCGCGGGAGGCCGGGGTTGATTAATGAGCAGTTCTTC
CDR3 protein: CSARGRPGLINEQFF

J gene: TRBJ1-4
V gene: TRBV28
clone size: once
D gene: NA
CDR3 DNA: TGTGCCAGCAGTTTATCAGGGGTCGGTGAAAAACTGTTTTTT
CDR3 protein: CASSLSGVGEKLFF

J gene: TRBJ1-5
V gene: TRBV27
clone size: NA
D gene: NA
CDR3 DNA: TGTGCCAGCAGTTTACTGTCAGGCAACAATCAGCCCCAGCATTTT
CDR3 protein: CASSLLSGNNQPQHF

J gene: TRBJ2-2
V gene: TRBV28
clone size: NA
D gene: TRBD1
CDR3 DNA: TGTGCCAGCAAGTCTAACAGGGGGTCGACCGGGGAGCTGTTTTTT
CDR3 protein: CASKSNRGSTGELFF

J gene: TRBJ2-1
V gene: TRBV5-1
clone size: NA
D gene: NA
CDR3 DNA: TGCGCCAGCAGCTTGGTTCCGGGGGCGAATGAGCAGTTCTTC
CDR3 protein: CASSLVPGANEQFF

J gene: TRBJ2-3
V gene: TRBV29-1
clone size: NA
D gene: NA
CDR3 DNA: TGCAGCCACGGTCACTCCTCAGGGTTCACAGATACGCAGTATTTT
CDR3 protein: CSHGHSSGFTDTQYF

J gene: TRBJ2-7
V gene: TRBV5-4
clone size: NA
D gene: NA
CDR3 DNA: TGTGCCAGTTCCCGCCCCGGAGGAGCTGGGAGGTCCTCCTACGAGCAGTACTTC
CDR3 protein: CASSRPGGAGRSSYEQYF

J gene: TRBJ2-1
V gene: TRBV4-1
clone size: NA
D gene: NA
CDR3 DNA: TGCGCCAGCAGCCAAAGGGGAGCGGTTTGGTTCTTC
CDR3 protein: CASSQRGAVWFF

J gene: TRBJ2-1
V gene: TRBV7-3
clone size: once
D gene: TRBD2
CDR3 DNA: TGTGCCAGCAGCTTAAGGGCTAGCGGGAGGCCCGACAATGAGCAGTTCTTC
CDR3 protein: CASSLRASGRPDNEQFF

J gene: TRBJ2-5
V gene: TRBV7-2
clone size: few
D gene: TRBD1
CDR3 DNA: TGTGCCAGCAGCTTAGCGGGACAGGGGCAAGAGACCCAGTACTTC
CDR3 protein: CASSLAGQGQETQYF

J gene: TRBJ2-2
V gene: TRBV27
clone size: NA
D gene: NA
CDR3 DNA: TGTGCCAGCAGTTTTCCTGCAGGAGGGTCTCCCGGGGAGCTGTTTTTT
CDR3 protein: CASSFPAGGSPGELFF

J gene: TRBJ2-5
V gene: TRBV7-8
clone size: few
D gene: NA
CDR3 DNA: TGTGCCAGCAGAATGGCGGGGCGAGAGACCCAGTACTTC
CDR3 protein: CASRMAGRETQYF

J gene: TRBJ2-5
V gene: TRBV10-3
clone size: NA
D gene: NA
CDR3 DNA: TGTGCCATCAGTTTCCGACAGCAAGAGACCCAGTACTTC
CDR3 protein: CAISFRQQETQYF